This TCR beta chain appears in the sequencing data of a study of OX40 agonist ivuxolimab in advanced cancers. Study-level background: An agonistic human IgG2 monoclonal antibody against OX40 (CD134) was given. Age averaged about 62 years (range about 20 to 80), and 82.7% were male. People who had prior anti-PD-1, anti-PD-L1 or anti-CTLA-4 therapy could take part, and approximately 44% had some.

Regarding this clone: The antigen remains unidentified.

Broader study findings: A proportion of nonresponders additionally exhibited low normalized T-cell clonal expansion.

The protocol was immunoSEQ multiplex PCR, while the TCRdb copy is restricted to in-frame clones and leaves out a portion. The table lists roughly 40,000 clones, approximately 90% of them singletons. This specimen was CD4+ or CD8+ T cells sorted from blood, taken in a trial of the OX40 agonist ivuxolimab. The receptor was isolated from an adult with an advanced solid tumor such as melanoma, head and neck, liver or kidney cancer.

The DNA of the CDR3 is TGTGCCTGGAGCGGACCTTATGGCTACACCTTC. Its protein product is CAWSGPYGYTF. The V and J genes are TRBV30 and TRBJ1-2; D uncertain. V lost 3 bases and J 5 bases, leaving 7 bases between the germline ends. The germline V gene encodes CDR1 GTSNPN and CDR2 SVGIG (reference sequence). This CDR3 spans 11 amino acids.